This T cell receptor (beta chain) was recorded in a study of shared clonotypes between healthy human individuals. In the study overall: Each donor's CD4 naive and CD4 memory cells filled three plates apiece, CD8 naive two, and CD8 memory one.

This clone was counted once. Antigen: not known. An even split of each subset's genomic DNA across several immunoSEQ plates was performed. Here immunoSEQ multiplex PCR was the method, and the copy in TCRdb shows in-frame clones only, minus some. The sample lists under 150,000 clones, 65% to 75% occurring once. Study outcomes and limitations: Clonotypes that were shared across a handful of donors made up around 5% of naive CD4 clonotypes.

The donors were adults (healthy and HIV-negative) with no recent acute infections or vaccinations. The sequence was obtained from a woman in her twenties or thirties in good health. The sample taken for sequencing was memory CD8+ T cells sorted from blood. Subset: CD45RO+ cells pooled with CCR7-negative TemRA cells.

CDR3 sequence: CASSKAGAADTQYF. The CDR3 DNA is TGCGCCAGCAGCAAAGCGGGAGCCGCAGATACGCAGTATTTT. The rearrangement joins TRBV5-1 to TRBJ2-3, with 8 bases identical to TRBD2. Trimming took 4 bases from V and 4 from J; bases not matched to a gene: 5. The CDR3 runs 14 residues. The germline V gene encodes CDR1 SGHRS and CDR2 YFSETQ.